The present TCR beta chain was sequenced within a study of cytomegalovirus exposure and HLA in healthy donors. The donors were in the roughly 120-subject validation cohort, distinct from the approximately 700-subject first cohort. CDR1 and CDR2 (germline): WSHSY, SAAADI. The CDR3 runs 13 residues. Trimming stripped 4 bases from V and 4 bases from J, with 11 bases between. Sequencing was performed with immunoSEQ multiplex PCR; in TCRdb, only in-frame clones are kept and a portion is missing. The table has some 290,000 clones, 70% to 90% seen once. This TCR derives from a man younger than 45 in good health and CMV-seronegative. V is TRBV10-2 and J is TRBJ2-7; D might be TRBD1 (5 bases). The sample was PBMCs. CDR3 sequence: CASSGGQPYEQYF. CDR3 DNA sequence: TGCGCCAGCAGTGGGGGCCAGCCATACGAGCAGTACTTC.